These T cell receptor beta chains were read from a single sample in a study of CD8 T cells in Susac syndrome. Each CDR3 protein is one row after TCRdb ran MiXCR on the immunoSEQ multiplex PCR reads. The table shows about 180,000 distinct CDR3 sequences, with around 94% occurring only once. Sequencing input: CD4+ T cells from PBMCs. These receptors were obtained from a human donor with Susac syndrome. CDR3s include the opening cysteine and the closing phenylalanine or tryptophan. A D gene is named only where the DNA matches it firmly.

J gene	D gene	V gene	CDR3 protein	CDR3 DNA
TRBJ1-1	-	TRBV19	CASSDQGTDTEAFF	TGTGCCAGTTCCGATCAGGGGACCGACACTGAAGCTTTCTTT
TRBJ2-3	-	TRBV6-2/TRBV6-3	CASRTIGGPAYF	TGTGCCAGCAGAACTATCGGGGGGCCGGCGTATTTT
TRBJ2-1	-	TRBV20-1	CRPYSYNEQFF	TGCAGACCTTACAGTTACAATGAGCAGTTCTTC
TRBJ2-1	TRBD2	TRBV12-3/TRBV12-4	CASRSGAAGNEQFF	TGTGCCAGCAGAAGCGGGGCGGCAGGAAATGAGCAGTTCTTC
TRBJ2-7	TRBD1	TRBV3-1	CASSHYAGTGGYEQYF	TGTGCCAGCAGCCACTACGCCGGGACAGGGGGCTACGAGCAGTACTTC
TRBJ2-5	-	TRBV19	CASSEYGAGETQYF	TGTGCCAGTAGTGAGTACGGGGCCGGGGAGACCCAGTACTTC
TRBJ2-7	-	TRBV20-1	CSARRNYEQYF	TGCAGTGCTAGACGGAACTACGAGCAGTACTTC
TRBJ1-5	-	TRBV30	CAWSWSNQPQHF	TGTGCCTGGAGTTGGAGCAATCAGCCCCAGCATTTT
TRBJ2-5	TRBD2	TRBV7-8	CASSSRREGPETQYF	TGTGCCAGCAGCTCCCGGCGGGAGGGCCCAGAGACCCAGTACTTC
TRBJ2-1	TRBD2	TRBV29-1	CSVGNGLAGGEQFF	TGCAGCGTTGGGAATGGGCTAGCGGGAGGGGAGCAGTTCTTC
TRBJ2-7	TRBD2	TRBV6-5	CASRPGLKGGEQYF	TGTGCCAGCAGACCGGGACTAAAAGGAGGCGAGCAGTACTTC
TRBJ2-7	TRBD1	TRBV7-9	CASSSTGSGPYEQYF	TGTGCCAGCAGCTCGACAGGGTCAGGCCCCTACGAGCAGTACTTC
TRBJ1-6	-	TRBV20-1	CSARDQQSNSPLHF	TGCAGTGCTAGAGATCAACAAAGTAATTCACCCCTCCACTTT
TRBJ2-2	-	TRBV11-2	CASSFQTNTGELFF	TGTGCCAGCAGCTTCCAGACGAACACCGGGGAGCTGTTTTTT